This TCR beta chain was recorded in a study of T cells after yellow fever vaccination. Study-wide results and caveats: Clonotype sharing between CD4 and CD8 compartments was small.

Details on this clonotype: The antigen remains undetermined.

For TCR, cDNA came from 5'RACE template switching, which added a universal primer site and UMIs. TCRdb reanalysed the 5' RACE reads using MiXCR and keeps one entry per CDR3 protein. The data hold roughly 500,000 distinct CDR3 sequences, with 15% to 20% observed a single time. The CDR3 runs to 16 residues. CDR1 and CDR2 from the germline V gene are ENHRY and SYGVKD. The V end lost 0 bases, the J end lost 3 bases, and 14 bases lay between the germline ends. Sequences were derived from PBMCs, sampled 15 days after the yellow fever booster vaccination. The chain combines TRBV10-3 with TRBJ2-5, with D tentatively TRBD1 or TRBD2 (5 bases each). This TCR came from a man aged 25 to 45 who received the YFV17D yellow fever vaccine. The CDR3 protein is CAISESIEGLEETQYF. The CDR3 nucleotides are TGTGCCATCAGTGAGTCGATCGAGGGGCTCGAAGAGACCCAGTACTTC.